The 15 T cell receptor beta chains given below trace back to one sample, sequenced in a study of T-cell memory formation after mild COVID-19. MiXCR, run by TCRdb on the 5' RACE reads, gives a single entry per CDR3 protein. The table records hundreds of thousands of distinct CDR3 sequences, less than 20% of them present only once. The sequenced sample consisted of PBMCs or a T cell subset sorted from them (not recorded which). The receptors shown here come from a man aged 18-30 years who had mild COVID-19 (a few samples of this study predate the infection). Cell type and time point are not known.

The chain joins TRBV6-4 to TRBJ1-5; 9 bases align to TRBD1. V was clipped by 6 bases and J by 0 bases; unmatched bases: 12. Germline CDR1 MRHNA, CDR2 SNTAGT. There are 18 residues in the CDR3. The CDR3 DNA reads TGTGCCAGCAGAACAGGGGGCGAGGGGGATTATAGCAATCAGCCCCAGCATTTT. Its protein is CASRTGGEGDYSNQPQHF.

This clonotype was recorded a few times. CDR3 in amino acids: CSVAGYEQYF. CDR3 sequence (DNA): TGCAGCGTTGCTGGCTACGAGCAGTACTTC. The rearrangement uses TRBV29-1 and TRBJ2-7, with D unresolved. Germline CDR1 is SQVTM and CDR2 is ANQGSEA. The CDR3 covers 10 residues. Trimming removed 4 bases from V and 3 bases from J, with 4 bases in between.

The V call is TRBV5-1, the J call TRBJ2-5; D is perhaps TRBD1 (6 bases). From germline, CDR1 is SGHRS and CDR2 YFSETQ. Trimming cost V 5 bases and J 4 bases, with 15 bases left between them. The CDR3 consists of 14 residues. This CDR3 reads CASRTFGGAETQYF. DNA of the CDR3: TGCGCCAGCAGGACATTTGGGGGCGCAGAGACCCAGTACTTC.

This clonotype appeared a few times. This rearrangement joins TRBV29-1 to TRBJ1-1, with 7 bases lining up with TRBD1. The germline gives CDR1 SQVTM, CDR2 ANQGSEA. The CDR3 is 13 residues long. V was pared by 8 bases and J by 5 bases, with 11 bases of the junction left unmatched. The CDR3 region is CSTTNRGGTEAFF. In nucleotides, the CDR3 is TGCAGCACTACCAACAGGGGTGGGACTGAAGCTTTCTTT.

V usage is TRBV12-3 or TRBV12-4 and J usage is TRBJ1-6; D remains ambiguous. The CDR3 covers 14 residues. The germline V and J ends were trimmed by 4 bases and 10 bases, with 14 bases remaining between them. The DNA for the CDR3 is TGTGCCAGCAGTTCAAGGGAAGGGAGATCACCCCTCCACTTT. Translation gives CASSSREGRSPLHF.

The J gene is TRBJ2-7, the V gene TRBV18; D gene unclear. CDR1 is KGHSH, CDR2 LQKENI, per germline. The ends were cut back, 0 bases at V and 1 base at J, with 7 bases in the middle. The CDR3 consists of 14 residues. The CDR3 reads CASSPPSVSYEQYF. CDR3 nucleotides: TGTGCCAGCTCACCACCTTCCGTATCCTACGAGCAGTACTTC.

This clonotype occurred a few times. The chain recombines TRBV7-2 with TRBJ1-2; TRBD1 is a possible D gene (6 bases). CDR3 size: 16 residues. Trimming stripped 5 bases from V and 4 bases from J, with 20 bases between. CDR1 SGHTA and CDR2 FQGNSA come from the germline V gene. CDR3 sequence (DNA): TGTGCCAGCAGCGCGAACAGGGCGGCAACTCCCTATGGCTACACCTTC. It specifies CASSANRAATPYGYTF.

Of note for this clonotype: One junction end does not reproduce the germline sequence, and a read error may be involved. The chain uses TRBV6-2 or TRBV6-3 and TRBJ2-3; weak D call: TRBD2 (5 bases). The CDR3 sequence is 12 residues long. Germline lookup yields CDR1 MNHEY and CDR2 SVGEGT. CDR3 nucleotide sequence: TGTGCCAGCAGTTCGACTCTAGCTCCAGGACATTTT. It yields the protein CASSSTLAPGHF.

The CDR3 loop is CASSQVRRYNSPLHF. CDR3 bases: TGTGCCAGCAGCCAAGTACGGCGGTATAATTCACCCCTCCACTTT. The rearrangement joins TRBV3-2 to TRBJ1-6. TRBV3-2 is annotated as a pseudogene. CDR3 size: 15 residues.

This rearrangement joins TRBV18 to TRBJ1-2; a possible D gene is TRBD1 (5 bases). The V gene lost 3 bases and the J gene lost 2 bases, with 16 bases spanning the gap. In germline, CDR1 is KGHSH, CDR2 LQKENI. This CDR3 has 16 residues. The DNA of the CDR3 is TGTGCCAGCTCACCCGGAGGGGCAGGCCGAAACTATGGCTACACCTTC. It yields the protein CASSPGGAGRNYGYTF.

This clonotype has just a few counts. The chain uses TRBV18 and TRBJ1-1, with 8 bases matching TRBD1. The CDR3 runs 16 residues. Germline CDR1 reads KGHSH; CDR2 reads LQKENI. The V gene end was trimmed by 3 bases and the J gene end by 1 base; junction bases not matched to a gene: 7. CDR3 coding DNA: TGTGCCAGCTCACCCAAATGGACAGGGAAGAACACTGAAGCTTTCTTT. Protein: CASSPKWTGKNTEAFF. Filled out from reference TRBV18 and TRBJ1-1, the complete variable domain reads NAGVMQNPRHLVRRRGQEARLRCSPMKGHSHVYWYRQLPEEGLKFMVYLQKENIIDESGMPKERFSAEFPKEGPSILRIQQVVRGDSAAYFCASSPKWTGKNTEAFFGQGTRLTVV.

This clonotype was observed a few times. The chain carries TRBV7-2 and TRBJ1-4; D possibly corresponds to TRBD1 (6 bases). Looked up from germline, CDR1 is SGHTA and CDR2 is FQGNSA. Trimming pared 5 bases from V and 7 bases from J, leaving 20 bases between. The CDR3 is 16 residues long. CDR3 sequence reads: CASSLNGGGASEKLFF. As DNA, the CDR3 is TGTGCCAGCAGCCTAAACGGGGGGGGCGCGAGTGAAAAACTGTTTTTT.

This clonotype was counted a few times. The gene calls are TRBV7-2 and TRBJ1-4, with TRBD1 matching over 8 bases. The V gene end was trimmed by 5 bases and the J gene end by 0 bases; junction bases not matched to a gene: 5. CDR3 length: 16 residues. Germline V CDR1 and CDR2: SGHTA, FQGNSA. The CDR3 nucleotides read TGTGCCAGCAGCAGGACAGGGCTTGCAACTAATGAAAAACTGTTTTTT. Translating it yields CASSRTGLATNEKLFF.

This clonotype showed up just a few times. V usage is TRBV20-1 and J usage is TRBJ2-1, with D maybe TRBD2 (6 bases). Germline assignment: CDR1 DFQATT and CDR2 SNEGSKA (reference sequence). Trimming pared 0 bases from V and 9 bases from J, leaving 18 bases between. CDR3 length: 15 amino acids. The CDR3: CSARDERRGFTEQFF. DNA for the CDR3: TGCAGTGCTAGAGATGAGCGGCGGGGTTTTACTGAGCAGTTCTTC.

The chain is built from TRBV28 and TRBJ1-2; weak D call: TRBD1 (5 bases). This CDR3 contains 15 residues. Deletions cut 6 bases from V and 0 bases from J, with 14 bases between. The germline gives CDR1 MDHEN, CDR2 SYDVKM. CDR3 sequence: CASRPRDGTNYGYTF. As DNA, the CDR3 is TGTGCCAGCAGGCCCCGGGACGGCACTAACTATGGCTACACCTTC.